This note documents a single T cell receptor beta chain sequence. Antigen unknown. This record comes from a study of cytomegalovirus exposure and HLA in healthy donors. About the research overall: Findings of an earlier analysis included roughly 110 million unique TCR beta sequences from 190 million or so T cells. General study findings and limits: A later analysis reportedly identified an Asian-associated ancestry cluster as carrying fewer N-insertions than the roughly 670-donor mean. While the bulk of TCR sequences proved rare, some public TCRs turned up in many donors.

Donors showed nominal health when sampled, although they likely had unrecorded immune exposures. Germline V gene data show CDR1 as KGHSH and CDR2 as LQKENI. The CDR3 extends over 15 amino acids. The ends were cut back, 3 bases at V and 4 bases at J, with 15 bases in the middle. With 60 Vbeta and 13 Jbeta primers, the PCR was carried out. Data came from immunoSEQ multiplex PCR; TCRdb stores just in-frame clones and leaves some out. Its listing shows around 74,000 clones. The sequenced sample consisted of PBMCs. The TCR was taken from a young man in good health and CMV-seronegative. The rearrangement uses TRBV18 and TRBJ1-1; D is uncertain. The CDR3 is CASSPTGVPGTEAFF. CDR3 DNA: TGTGCCAGCTCACCGACCGGGGTTCCTGGCACTGAAGCTTTCTTT.